This T cell receptor beta chain is drawn from a study of cytomegalovirus exposure and HLA in healthy donors. In the case of this clone: Antigen specificity is unknown.

It was healthy bone marrow donors who served as donors. The PCR employed 60 Vbeta primers together with 13 Jbeta primers. Some clones are missing from TCRdb's copy, which holds only in-frame ones; the method was immunoSEQ multiplex PCR. Among around 190,000 clones listed, 79% were seen once. Study results and limitations: Cytomegalovirus association was assigned to around 150 TCR beta chains. Sequencing probably produced one cluster of sequence variants that were highly shared. Rare TCR sequences predominated, though certain public TCRs were found in many donors.

The clonotype originates from a woman under 40 in good health and CMV-seropositive. Sequencing used PBMCs.

The CDR3 DNA reads TGTGCCAGCAGACGAACAGGGGGCCCTAACTATGGCTACACCTTC. Protein sequence: CASRRTGGPNYGYTF. The chain combines TRBV28 with TRBJ1-2; 9 bases map to TRBD1. Germline CDR1 and CDR2: MDHEN and SYDVKM. Trimming cost V 6 bases and J 0 bases; bases outside gene matches: 5. The CDR3 loop spans 15 amino acids.